The following is a T cell receptor (beta chain) sequence with its context. Its antigen is not yet known. The sample holds no much larger clone one base away, and base qualities are not on file. Genomic DNA was isolated using the Qiagen DNeasy kit from unsorted PBMCs as well as from negatively selected CD4+ and CD8+ fractions. Using primers that anneal to V and J segments, immunoSEQ multiplex PCR amplified the TCR beta CDR3 regions. Amplification bias was minimized using a synthetic immune receptor repertoire, and residual bias was removed computationally after sequencing. The original methods were these. Repertoire diversity was quantified as the Shannon entropy index using custom Python scripts. Unsorted, CD4+ and CD8+ repertoires were analyzed separately, except for combined analyses in which CD4+ and CD8+ sequences were merged in silico. TCRdb's version of the immuneACCESS table is confined to in-frame rearrangements and falls short of the full clone set. An unresolved V gene accounts for under half of the shortfall where checked; the remainder is of unknown origin. The V and J calls and clone size come from that table; D and trimming were worked out from the DNA. This sample has some 70,000 clones in its table, and about 94% of those were observed once. Roughly 2.6% of the sample lies in the top ten.

The time point label of this sample denotes: newly diagnosed, previously untreated cHL patient sample. As a comparison group for the relapsed/refractory trial patients, PBMCs were sequenced from patients with newly diagnosed, previously untreated classical Hodgkin lymphoma. Peripheral blood was collected in 8 mL Vacutainer Cell Preparation Tubes, from which PBMCs were isolated by centrifugation and then cryopreserved. The source of the sample is a study of PD-1 blockade in classical Hodgkin lymphoma (dated by TCRdb to 2020 to 2022). Study-wide context: A peripheral blood immune signature of response to PD-1 blockade in classical Hodgkin lymphoma was defined using TCR beta sequencing and CyTOF. General findings and caveats noted by the study authors: Newly diagnosed patients were reported to have lower baseline TCR diversity than healthy donors, and relapsed/refractory patients were reported to have lower baseline TCR diversity still. The study was restricted to a single clinical trial cohort, and the causes of repertoire differences, possibly disease activity or prior therapy, were left undefined.

The CDR3 numbers 13 residues from cysteine through phenylalanine. Just the 39-base CDR3 DNA is kept, in frame starting at base 1. V trim: 4 bases; J trim: 2 bases; unmatched bases: 2. According to the germline V gene, CDR1 reads SGHRS and CDR2 reads YFSETQ. What was sequenced was peripheral blood mononuclear cells (PBMCs). This receptor was identified in a human donor with classical Hodgkin lymphoma. Recombination connected TRBV5-1 to TRBJ2-7, with 8 junctional bases fitting TRBD2. CDR3 region: CASSREGTYEQYF. In nucleotide form, the sequence is TGCGCCAGCAGCCGGGAGGGAACCTACGAGCAGTACTTC.